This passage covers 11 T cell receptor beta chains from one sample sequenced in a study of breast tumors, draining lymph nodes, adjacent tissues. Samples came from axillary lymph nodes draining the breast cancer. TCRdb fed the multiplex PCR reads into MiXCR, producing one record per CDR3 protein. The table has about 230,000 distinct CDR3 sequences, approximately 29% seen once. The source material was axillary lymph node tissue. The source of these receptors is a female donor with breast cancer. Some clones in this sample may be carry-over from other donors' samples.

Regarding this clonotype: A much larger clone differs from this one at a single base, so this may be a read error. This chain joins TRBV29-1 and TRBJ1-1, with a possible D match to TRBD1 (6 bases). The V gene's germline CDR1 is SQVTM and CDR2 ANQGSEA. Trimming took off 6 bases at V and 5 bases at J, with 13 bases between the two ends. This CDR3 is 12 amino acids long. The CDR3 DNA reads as TGCAGCGTCCGAACAGGGTGGACTGAAGCTTTCTTT. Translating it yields CSVRTGWTEAFF.

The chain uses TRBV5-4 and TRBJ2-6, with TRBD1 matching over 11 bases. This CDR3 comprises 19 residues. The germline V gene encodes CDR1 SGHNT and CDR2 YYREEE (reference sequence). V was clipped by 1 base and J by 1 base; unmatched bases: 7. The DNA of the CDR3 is TGTGCCAGCAGCTTGATGGACAGGGGGCGACGATCTGGGGCCAACGTCCTGACTTTC. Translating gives CASSLMDRGRRSGANVLTF.

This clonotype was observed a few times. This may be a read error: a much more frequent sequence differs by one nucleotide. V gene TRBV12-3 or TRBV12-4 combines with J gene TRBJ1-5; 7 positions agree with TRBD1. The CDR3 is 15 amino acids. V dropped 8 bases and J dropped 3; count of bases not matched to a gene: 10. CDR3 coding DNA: TGTGCCAGCGCCCCGACAGGGTCCCACAATCAGCCCCAGCATTTT. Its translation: CASAPTGSHNQPQHF.

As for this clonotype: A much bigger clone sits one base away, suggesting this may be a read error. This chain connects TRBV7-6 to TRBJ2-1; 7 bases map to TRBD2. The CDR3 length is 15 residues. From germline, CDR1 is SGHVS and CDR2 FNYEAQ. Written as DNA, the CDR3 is TGTGCCAGCAGCTTAAAAGCGGGATTTCCCAATGGGCAGTTCTTC. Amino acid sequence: CASSLKAGFPNGQFF. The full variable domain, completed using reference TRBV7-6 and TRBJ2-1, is GAGVSQSPRYKVTKRGQDVALRCDPISGHVSLYWYRQALGQGPEFLTYFNYEAQQDKSGLPNDRFSAERPEGSISTLTIQRTEQRDSAMYRCASSLKAGFPNGQFFGPGTRLTVL.

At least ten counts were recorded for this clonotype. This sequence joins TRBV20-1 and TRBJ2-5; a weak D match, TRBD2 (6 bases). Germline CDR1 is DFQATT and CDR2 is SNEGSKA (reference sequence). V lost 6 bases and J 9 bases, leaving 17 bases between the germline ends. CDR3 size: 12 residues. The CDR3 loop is CSALGTWGAQYF. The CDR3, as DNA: TGCAGTGCCCTAGGGACTTGGGGGGCCCAGTACTTC.

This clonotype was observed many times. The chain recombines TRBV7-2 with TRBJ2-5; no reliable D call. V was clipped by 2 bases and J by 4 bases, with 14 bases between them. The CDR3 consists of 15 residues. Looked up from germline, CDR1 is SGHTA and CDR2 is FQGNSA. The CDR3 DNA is TGTGCCAGCAGCTTAAAGTCTGGGTCGGTAGAGACCCAGTACTTC. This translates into CASSLKSGSVETQYF. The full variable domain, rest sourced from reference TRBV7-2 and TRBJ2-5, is GAGVSQSPSNKVTEKGKDVELRCDPISGHTALYWYRQSLGQGLEFLIYFQGNSAPDKSGLPSDRFSAERTGGSVSTLTIQRTQQEDSAVYLCASSLKSGSVETQYFGPGTRLLVL.

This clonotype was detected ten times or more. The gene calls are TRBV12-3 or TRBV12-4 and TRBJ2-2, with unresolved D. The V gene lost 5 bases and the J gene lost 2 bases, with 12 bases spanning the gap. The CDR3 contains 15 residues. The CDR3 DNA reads TGTGCCAGCAGTCTCCGGGCCACCAACACCGGGGAGCTGTTTTTT. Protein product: CASSLRATNTGELFF.

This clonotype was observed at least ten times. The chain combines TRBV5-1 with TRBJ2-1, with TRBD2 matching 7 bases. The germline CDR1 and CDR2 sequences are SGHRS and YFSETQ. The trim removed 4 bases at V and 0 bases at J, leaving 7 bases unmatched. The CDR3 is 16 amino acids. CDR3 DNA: TGCGCCAGCAGCGACCCGGGACTAAACTCCTACAATGAGCAGTTCTTC. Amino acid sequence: CASSDPGLNSYNEQFF.

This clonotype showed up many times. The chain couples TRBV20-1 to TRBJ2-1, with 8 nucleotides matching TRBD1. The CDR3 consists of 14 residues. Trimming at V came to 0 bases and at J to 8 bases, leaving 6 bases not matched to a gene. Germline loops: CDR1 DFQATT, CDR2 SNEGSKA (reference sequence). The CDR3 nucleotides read TGCAGTGCTAGAGATCCCAGGGGGCGGGATGAGCAGTTCTTC. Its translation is CSARDPRGRDEQFF.

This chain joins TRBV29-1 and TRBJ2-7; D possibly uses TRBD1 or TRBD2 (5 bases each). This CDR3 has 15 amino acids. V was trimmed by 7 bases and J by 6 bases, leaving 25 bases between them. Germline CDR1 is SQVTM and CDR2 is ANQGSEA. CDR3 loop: CSAGFRGEGPPEQYF. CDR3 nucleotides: TGCAGCGCTGGGTTTAGAGGGGAAGGGCCCCCCGAGCAGTACTTC.

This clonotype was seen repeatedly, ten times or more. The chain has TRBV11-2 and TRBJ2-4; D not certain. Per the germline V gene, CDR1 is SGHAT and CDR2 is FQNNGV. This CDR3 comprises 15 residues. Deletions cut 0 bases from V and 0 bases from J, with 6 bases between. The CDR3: CASSLEVLAKNIQYF. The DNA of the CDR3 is TGTGCCAGCAGCTTAGAGGTGTTAGCCAAAAACATTCAGTACTTC.